This entry is about one T cell receptor beta chain. In the authors' workflow: For nucleated cells, counts were estimated from reference gene primer amplification. Clones were read by immunoSEQ multiplex PCR, and TCRdb kept only the in-frame ones, dropping some. That table is the source of V, J and clone size, and D and trimming were worked out from the DNA. The sample has approximately 120,000 clones; approximately 84% are singletons. The data were taken from a study of blood T cell repertoires in COVID-19. Study-wide background: Both acute and convalescent COVID-19 samples were obtained from the United States, Italy and Spain. In each case, the material was cDNA or gDNA derived from T cells, B-cell-depleted T cells, or PBMCs.

CDR1 and CDR2 (germline): SGHTS, YDEGEE. V gave up 4 bases and J gave up 8 bases; unmatched junction bases: 7. CDR3 length equals 15 residues. Sequencing was done on a sample of peripheral blood. This TCR was sampled from a woman aged 50 to 60 who had recovered from COVID-19. The genes are TRBV5-8 and TRBJ2-1; 12 bases agree with TRBD1. The CDR3 is CASSPGTGGKDEQFF. In DNA form, the CDR3 reads TGTGCCAGCAGCCCAGGGACAGGGGGCAAAGATGAGCAGTTCTTC.